The present entry profiles one T cell receptor (beta chain) with its context. Its antigen is unknown. 13 Jbeta primers and 60 Vbeta primers were used for the PCR. Clones were sequenced by immunoSEQ multiplex PCR, and TCRdb holds only the in-frame ones, with some missing. The sample has some 200,000 clones, 82% seen once. The data stem from a study of cytomegalovirus exposure and HLA in healthy donors. The CDR3 is made up of 13 amino acids. Study results and limitations: More clonal expansion characterized HLA-associated TCR beta chains than equally common others in a later analysis. A later examination showed that TCR association rates differed by HLA locus, with DRB1 most and HLA-C fewest.

This clonotype originated in a boy between 2 and 15 years old in good health and CMV-seronegative. The sample consisted of PBMCs. This chain joins TRBV21-1 and TRBJ2-7; TRBD1, the table's D call, lacks a check against the DNA. TRBV21-1 is shown as a pseudogene. The CDR3 DNA is TGTGCCAGCAGGACCGGGACAGACTACGAGCAGTACTTC. As protein: CASRTGTDYEQYF.